Shown below are 29 T cell receptor beta chains from a single sample sequenced in a study of T cell repertoires in cytomegalovirus infection. These receptors lack a known antigen. TCRdb reanalysed the reads using MiXCR and keeps one entry per CDR3 protein. The sample comprises some 560,000 distinct CDR3 sequences, roughly 42% of which are singletons, and 48% rests with the top ten. Here the sequenced sample was cultured PBMCs, taken from culture after CMV antigen stimulation. The source of these receptors is a human donor in good health (CMV status not recorded). Some clones in this sample may be carry-over from other donors' samples.

At least ten counts were recorded for this clonotype. One junction end disagrees with the germline gene, perhaps due to a read error. The chain joins TRBV7-2 to TRBJ1-1, with 7 nucleotides matching TRBD1. Germline V gives CDR1 SGHTA, CDR2 FQGNSA. This CDR3 has 14 amino acids. CDR3 sequence reads: CASSRQGLNAEAFF. CDR3 DNA sequence: TGTGCCAGCAGTCGACAGGGATTGAACGCTGAAGCTTTCTTT.

This sequence joins TRBV2 and TRBJ1-6; TRBD1 matches at 8 bases. V lost 0 bases, J lost 7 bases, and 2 bases stayed unmatched. The CDR3 sequence is 15 residues long. From germline, CDR1 is SNHLY and CDR2 FYNNEI. CDR3 protein: CASSEAGQGNSPLHF. The CDR3 nucleotides read TGTGCCAGCAGTGAAGCTGGACAGGGCAATTCACCCCTCCACTTT.

This chain links TRBV11-2 with TRBJ1-2; 7 bases are a match to TRBD1. The CDR3 runs to 14 residues. Germline V gives CDR1 SGHAT, CDR2 FQNNGV. V lost 1 base to trimming and J lost 12 bases; unmatched junction nucleotides: 11. The CDR3 DNA is TGTGCCAGCAGCTTAGTCGTGGGACAGCTAAATAACACCTTC. Amino acids: CASSLVVGQLNNTF.

CDR3 bases: TGTGCCAGTAGTACCGGAGGAAGGCTCCGGGGCGCTGAAGCTTTCTTT. Translation gives CASSTGGRLRGAEAFF. The gene calls are TRBV19 and TRBJ1-1; maybe TRBD1 (5 bases). CDR1 and CDR2 from the germline V gene are LNHDA and SQIVND (reference sequence). V was shortened by 4 bases and J by 6 bases, with 21 bases between the two germline ends. This CDR3 has 16 amino acids.

V usage is TRBV20-1 and J usage is TRBJ1-6, with 7 positions matching TRBD1. Looked up from germline, CDR1 is DFQATT and CDR2 is SNEGSKA (reference sequence). V was clipped by 4 bases and J by 4 bases; unmatched bases: 10. This CDR3 is 16 amino acids long. DNA of the CDR3: TGCAGTGCTACGCCTCCGGGACAGAGTTATAATTCACCCCTCCACTTT. It yields the protein CSATPPGQSYNSPLHF.

As to this clonotype: At one end the junction does not follow the germline gene, possibly because of a read error. The CDR3, as DNA: TGTGCCAGCAGCTTGGGAGTCGGGGACCTTGGGTACTTC. Its translation: CASSLGVGDLGYF. The chain recombines TRBV5-3 with TRBJ2-7; D possibly matches TRBD1 or TRBD2 (5 bases each). TRBV5-3 has ORF status, its function being uncertain. CDR3 size: 13 residues.

The J gene is TRBJ2-1, the V gene TRBV5-6; no clear D gene. Germline values: CDR1 SGHDT, CDR2 YYEEEE. V was cut by 1 base and J by 7 bases, with 18 bases left in between. The CDR3 totals 16 residues. In nucleotides, the CDR3 is TGTGCCAGCAGCTTGAATAGCTTGACCCTCAATAATGAGCAGTTCTTC. Its protein product is CASSLNSLTLNNEQFF.

The chain joins TRBV7-2 to TRBJ1-5; possible D gene TRBD1, 6 bases. This CDR3 region has 14 residues. Germline V gene data show CDR1 as SGHTA and CDR2 as FQGNSA. Deletions cut 5 bases from V and 2 bases from J, with 10 bases between. The chain's CDR3 is CASSGRGGNQPQHF. CDR3 DNA sequence: TGTGCCAGCAGCGGCAGGGGAGGCAATCAGCCCCAGCATTTT.

In its sample, this clonotype was seen many times. This chain connects TRBV7-2 to TRBJ2-1; a possible D gene is TRBD1 (5 bases). Germline V gene data show CDR1 as SGHTA and CDR2 as FQGNSA. The length of the CDR3 is 12 residues. Trimming took 7 bases from V and 6 from J, leaving 10 bases between them. The CDR3 protein is CASTVTVNEQFF. The CDR3 bases are TGTGCCAGCACCGTGACAGTCAATGAGCAGTTCTTC.

J is TRBJ2-1 and V is TRBV11-2, with 9 bases identical to TRBD1. This CDR3 is built from 15 residues. Germline assignment: CDR1 SGHAT and CDR2 FQNNGV. V lost 5 bases to trimming and J lost 3 bases; unmatched junction nucleotides: 5. CDR3 sequence reads: CASSRTGAYYNEQFF. The CDR3 DNA follows: TGTGCCAGCAGCCGGACAGGGGCCTACTACAATGAGCAGTTCTTC.

The chain is built from TRBV19 and TRBJ2-2; D remains ambiguous. The germline CDR1 and CDR2 sequences are LNHDA and SQIVND (reference sequence). The CDR3 covers 14 residues. V lost 11 bases, J lost 6 bases, and 19 bases lay in between. The CDR3, as DNA: TGTGCCCGAAAGGAAGTCCCTGGGGCCGGGGAGCTGTTTTTT. Amino acid sequence: CARKEVPGAGELFF.

The chain couples TRBV7-2 to TRBJ1-2; 8 bases match TRBD1. Germline V gene lookup returns CDR1 SGHTA and CDR2 FQGNSA. The trim removed 5 bases at V and 8 bases at J, leaving 10 bases unmatched. This CDR3 spans 14 amino acids. The CDR3 DNA reads TGTGCCAGCAGCCTAATGACAGGGGCGGAGGGCTACACCTTC. Translation: CASSLMTGAEGYTF.

CDR3 residues: CASRSARGPLTPLHF. The CDR3 DNA sequence: TGTGCCAGCAGATCCGCCCGGGGTCCACTGACACCCCTCCACTTT. The chain joins TRBV28 to TRBJ1-6; D is unresolved. The germline CDR1 and CDR2 sequences are MDHEN and SYDVKM. V was trimmed by 6 bases and J by 11 bases, leaving 20 bases between them. This CDR3 spans 15 amino acids.

The chain recombines TRBV6-2 or TRBV6-3 with TRBJ2-1, with a tentative D call TRBD2 (5 bases). The CDR3 is made up of 11 amino acids. Germline V gene lookup returns CDR1 MNHEY and CDR2 SVGEGT. The V and J ends lost 9 bases and 9 bases respectively, with 12 bases between them. The CDR3 loop is CARFRESEQFF. DNA of the CDR3: TGTGCCAGGTTTAGGGAGTCTGAGCAGTTCTTC.

The chain combines TRBV10-3 with TRBJ2-3; D not certain. Germline V gene data show CDR1 as ENHRY and CDR2 as SYGVKD. The CDR3 runs 13 residues. Trimming shortened V by 4 bases and J by 2 bases, and 7 bases separated the two germline ends. As DNA, the CDR3 is TGTGCCATCAGTGCGGCGCCCACAGATACGCAGTATTTT. This encodes CAISAAPTDTQYF.

The V gene is TRBV6-1, the J gene TRBJ2-2, with no clear D. CDR1 is MNHNS, CDR2 SASEGT, per germline. The CDR3 runs 11 residues. The V gene lost 10 bases and the J gene lost 4 bases, with 7 bases spanning the gap. The CDR3 coding sequence is TGTGCCACCCGGAGCACCGGGGAGCTGTTTTTT. It is translated as CATRSTGELFF.

This chain joins TRBV7-2 and TRBJ2-3; D remains ambiguous. Trimming took 5 bases from V and 3 from J, leaving 21 bases between them. The CDR3 extends over 17 amino acids. Germline loops: CDR1 SGHTA, CDR2 FQGNSA. The CDR3: CASSPGRDTHLTDTQYF. For the CDR3, the DNA is TGTGCCAGCAGCCCCGGGCGTGACACCCACCTAACAGATACGCAGTATTTT.

A word on this clonotype: The conserved phenylalanine or tryptophan normally closing the CDR3 is absent here, so this likely arose from a read error. The genes are TRBV12-3 or TRBV12-4 and TRBJ2-7; a possible D gene is TRBD1 (6 bases). The CDR3 sequence is 12 residues long. V was cut by 5 bases and J by 3 bases, with 8 bases left in between. The CDR3 sequence: CASSRDNYEQYI. The CDR3 region has the DNA TGTGCCAGCAGTCGGGACAACTACGAGCAGTACATC.

The chain employs TRBV4-2 and TRBJ1-6, with no clear D. CDR3 length equals 12 residues. The V end was cut by 1 base, the J end by 8 bases, with 3 bases between. Germline assignment: CDR1 LGHNA and CDR2 YNFKEQ. In DNA, the CDR3 is TGTGCCAGCAGCCAAGCCGATTCACCCCTCCACTTT. Protein sequence: CASSQADSPLHF.

This clonotype was seen a handful of times. The chain has TRBV20-1 and TRBJ1-6; 7 positions agree with TRBD1. The trim removed 3 bases at V and 7 bases at J, leaving 9 bases unmatched. The CDR3 totals 15 residues. The germline CDR1 and CDR2 sequences are DFQATT and SNEGSKA (reference sequence). The CDR3 protein is CSARETGTENSPLHF. The DNA for the CDR3 is TGCAGTGCTAGGGAAACCGGGACAGAGAATTCACCCCTCCACTTT.

CDR3 bases: TGCAGCGTTTTTGGGGGGAGGGGAATCTACGAGCAGTACTTC. Translated, it gives CSVFGGRGIYEQYF. The chain couples TRBV29-1 to TRBJ2-7, with 7 bases aligning to TRBD2. This CDR3 has 14 amino acids. V trimming: 5 bases; J trimming: 3 bases; junction bases outside the gene matches: 10. Looked up from germline, CDR1 is SQVTM and CDR2 is ANQGSEA.

The rearrangement links TRBV11-2 to TRBJ2-1; either TRBD1 or TRBD2 may fit D (5 bases each). CDR1 is SGHAT, CDR2 FQNNGV, per germline. The length of the CDR3 is 17 residues. The V gene lost 8 bases and the J gene lost 6 bases, with 26 bases spanning the gap. The CDR3 loop reads CASYGGRTLISSNEQFF. The CDR3 DNA reads TGTGCCAGCTATGGGGGACGGACACTAATTTCGTCCAATGAGCAGTTCTTC.

This clonotype occurred a few times. The chain has TRBV7-7 and TRBJ2-3; TRBD2 aligns across 13 bases. The CDR3 has 16 residues. In germline, CDR1 is SSHAT, CDR2 FNYEAQ (reference sequence). Losses at the gene ends were 5 bases for V and 4 bases for J; bases not matched to a gene: 6. CDR3 in amino acids: CASSNILAGGADTQYF. The CDR3 DNA is TGTGCCAGCAGCAATATACTAGCGGGAGGGGCAGATACGCAGTATTTT.

This rearrangement joins TRBV7-6 to TRBJ2-1, with TRBD2 matching 8 bases. Unmatched junction bases numbered 12, after V lost 5 bases and J lost 15 bases. Germline V gene sequence: CDR1 SGHVS, CDR2 FNYEAQ. The CDR3 has 13 amino acids. CDR3 sequence reads: CASSPERAGEVFF. CDR3 DNA: TGTGCCAGCAGCCCGGAGCGAGCGGGGGAGGTGTTCTTC.

The rearrangement links TRBV7-8 to TRBJ2-2, with TRBD2 identical over 9 bases. V shed 1 base and J 2 bases; nucleotides not matched to a gene: 8. CDR3 size: 18 residues. Germline values: CDR1 SGHVS, CDR2 FQNEAQ. CDR3 bases: TGTGCCAGCAGCTTAGAGCGGCGGGGGGGGAAAAACACCGGGGAGCTGTTTTTT. This sequence encodes CASSLERRGGKNTGELFF.

The V call is TRBV19, the J call TRBJ1-6; no definite D call. CDR1 LNHDA and CDR2 SQIVND come from the germline V gene (reference sequence). There are 12 residues in the CDR3. The V and J ends lost 3 bases and 10 bases respectively, with 7 bases between them. This CDR3 reads CASSIPGSPLHF. CDR3 DNA: TGTGCCAGTAGTATTCCCGGGTCACCCCTCCACTTT.

This clonotype has more than one count but fewer than ten. The junction differs from germline at one of its ends, possibly a read error. The chain uses TRBV15 and TRBJ1-1; D is unresolved. Germline V gives CDR1 LNHNV, CDR2 YYDKDF (reference sequence). CDR3 length: 13 amino acids. The CDR3 DNA reads as TGTGCCACCAGCGGAGAGTGGAAAGGAGGAGCTTTCTTT. Translated, it gives CATSGEWKGGAFF.

V gene TRBV25-1 combines with J gene TRBJ1-2, with D maybe TRBD1 (5 bases). CDR3 size: 13 residues. Germline V gene data show CDR1 as MGHDK and CDR2 as SYGVNS. Between the trimmed V and J ends, which lost 1 base and 8 bases, there was a span of 11 bases. The CDR3 bases are TGTGCCAGCAGTGAATTTGGGGCGGGGGGCTACACCTTC. Translated, it gives CASSEFGAGGYTF.

J is TRBJ2-7 and V is TRBV7-2; TRBD2 agrees at 7 bases. The ends lost 11 bases at V and 3 bases at J; junction bases unmatched: 10. This CDR3 contains 13 residues. Germline V gene lookup returns CDR1 SGHTA and CDR2 FQGNSA. The CDR3 region has the DNA TGTGCCTGCCGTGGGGGGGAGAGCTACGAGCAGTACTTC. The encoded protein is CACRGGESYEQYF.